The rows below give T cell receptor beta chains drawn from one sample of a study of cytomegalovirus exposure and HLA in healthy donors. Only in-frame clones appear in the TCRdb table, and some are missing; sequencing was by immunoSEQ multiplex PCR. The sample consists of some 90,000 clones, roughly 80% of them appearing once. Sequencing was carried out using PBMCs. The source is a middle-aged man in good health and CMV-seronegative. The conserved cysteine and the conserved F or W are not part of the CDR3 here.

v_call cdr3_aa
TRBV18 ASSPGTGVGTEAF
TRBV28 ASSGARVAGVAAYEQY
TRBV18 ASSPGTTYEQY
TRBV7-9 ASSSGGSYNEQF
TRBV4-1 ASSQNRDRVISEQF
TRBV30 AWSAYYGYT
TRBV19 ASSPKRQGLDAF
TRBV27 ASSFGGQETQY
TRBV5-5 ASSRARGQGSRYEQY
TRBV7-9 ASSLGFRGYHEQY
TRBV7-9 ASSPRDRESVEQY
TRBV28 ASSFPGVANGYT
TRBV19 ASSIGQSYEQY
TRBV5-5 ASSPFLGGYQPQH
TRBV6-5 ASNTGTAINEQF
TRBV4-2 ASSQGTSDAGANVLT
TRBV7-2 ASSFGTGGYEQY
TRBV6-1 ASSEGAGVTGELF
TRBV7-8 ASKSGGGYEQY
TRBV9 ASSIGTFSGEQY
TRBV19 ASSNQGAGNQPQH
TRBV4-1 ASSRGQGADSPLH
TRBV28 ASSSAHIRGLDYGYT
TRBV5-6 ASSLGLAGNNEQF
TRBV7-9 ASRDSSGYT
TRBV4-3 ASSQTGTNSPLH
TRBV7-3 ASSLRPGLGKETQY
TRBV19 ASSTRGLSKTQY
TRBV5-6 ASSLRQGMFSEQY